This T cell receptor beta chain was sequenced in a study of response to subunit inactivated influenza vaccine. Study outcomes and limitations: Every seasonal influenza vaccination brings in few new T cells, the authors suggested.

One entry per CDR3 protein, called by TCRdb with MiXCR from the RT-PCR reads. The sample contains about 500,000 distinct CDR3 sequences, 15% to 20% of which appear only once. J was trimmed by 0 bases and V by 5 bases; bases with no gene match: 7. Germline V gene data show CDR1 as SGHAT and CDR2 as FQNNGV. CDR3 length equals 17 residues. In the case of this clonotype: Antigen specificity is unknown.

The source is a man between 50 and 75 years old who received an inactivated influenza vaccine. The sequences come from CD4+ T cells sorted from PBMCs, collected roughly 24 months after vaccination. The chain employs TRBV11-2 and TRBJ1-6; 7 bases match TRBD1. CDR3 sequence: CASSARDRSSYNSPLHF. Written as DNA, the CDR3 is TGTGCCAGCAGCGCCAGGGACAGAAGCTCCTATAATTCACCCCTCCACTTT.